This TCR beta chain was sequenced in a study of T cells in Graves' hyperthyroidism and ophthalmopathy. The table lists this clonotype with a few counts. TCR beta CDR3 regions were amplified from RNA transcripts. First-round RT-PCR of the TCR CDR3 relied on the HTBI primer set. TCRdb analysed the multiplex PCR reads with MiXCR anew, one entry per CDR3 protein. The table lists almost 250,000 distinct CDR3 sequences, approximately 23% of them singletons. Clinical symptoms, serum thyroxine, TRAb, thyroid ultrasound and orbital computed tomography established diagnosis. The CDR3 loop spans 16 amino acids. V shed 3 bases and J shed 1 base, with 14 bases lying between them. Germline V gene sequence: CDR1 KGHDR, CDR2 SFDVKD.

The chain uses TRBV24-1 and TRBJ2-5; TRBD1 might be the D (6 bases). The receptor comes from a woman aged 40 to 50 with Graves' ophthalmopathy. Source material: blood. The CDR3 here is CATSDGGRAIQETQYF. The CDR3 DNA follows: TGTGCCACCAGTGATGGGGGCAGGGCGATCCAAGAGACCCAGTACTTC.